Each of the 21 T cell receptor beta chains below was sequenced from the same sample in a study of blood T cell repertoires in COVID-19. Repertoires were generated with immunoSEQ multiplex PCR, while TCRdb's copy carries only in-frame clones and drops some. The repertoire holds around 130,000 clones, under 85% seen once, with around 1.6% in the top ten. The sample consisted of PBMCs or T cells enriched from blood (not recorded which). These receptors originate from a woman aged 18-30 years who had been exposed to COVID-19.

The rearrangement uses TRBV6-5 and TRBJ1-4; possibly TRBD1 for D (6 bases). The CDR3 covers 15 residues. V gave up 9 bases and J gave up 3 bases, with 17 bases separating them. The germline CDR1 and CDR2 sequences are MNHEY and SVGAGI. CDR3 region: CASSYTGWANEKLFF. The CDR3 DNA sequence: TGTGCCAGTAGCTACACAGGGTGGGCTAATGAAAAACTGTTTTTT.

This clone was detected a few times. The chain joins TRBV6-2 or TRBV6-3 to TRBJ1-6; possibly TRBD1 for D (5 bases). The CDR3 loop spans 14 amino acids. Germline assignment: CDR1 MNHEY and CDR2 SVGEGT. Trimming stripped 2 bases from V and 10 bases from J, with 12 bases between. This CDR3 is CASSYGREGSPLHF. The CDR3, as DNA: TGTGCCAGCAGTTACGGCAGGGAGGGCTCACCCCTCCACTTT.

This clone came up once. The genes are TRBV6-1 and TRBJ2-7; perhaps TRBD2 as D (5 bases). V dropped 2 bases and J dropped 3 bases, with 14 bases sitting between them. The CDR3 runs to 15 residues. Germline CDR1 reads MNHNS; CDR2 reads SASEGT. CDR3 in DNA: TGTGCCAGCAGTGAATTCAGCGGAAACCTCTACGAGCAGTACTTC. It yields the protein CASSEFSGNLYEQYF.

This chain connects TRBV5-4 to TRBJ2-1; D unclear. Germline loops: CDR1 SGHNT, CDR2 YYREEE (reference sequence). V dropped 4 bases and J dropped 1 base, with 6 bases sitting between them. The CDR3 has 13 amino acids. The CDR3 sequence is CASSPRSYNEQFF. The CDR3 region has the DNA TGTGCCAGCAGCCCGCGATCCTACAATGAGCAGTTCTTC.

The chain employs TRBV7-6 and TRBJ2-1, with D possibly TRBD1 on 6 matching bases. CDR3 length equals 18 residues. V lost 5 bases, J lost 0 bases, and 20 bases lay in between. Germline V CDR1 and CDR2: SGHVS, FNYEAQ. The CDR3 bases are TGTGCCAGCAGCCGAAATGCCCGGGACATAAACTCCTACAATGAGCAGTTCTTC. Translation: CASSRNARDINSYNEQFF. Filled out from reference TRBV7-6 and TRBJ2-1, the complete variable domain reads GAGVSQSPRYKVTKRGQDVALRCDPISGHVSLYWYRQALGQGPEFLTYFNYEAQQDKSGLPNDRFSAERPEGSISTLTIQRTEQRDSAMYRCASSRNARDINSYNEQFFGPGTRLTVL.

The chain combines TRBV29-1 with TRBJ1-2; 7 bases are a match to TRBD1. With V trimmed by 4 bases and J by 7 bases, 12 bases remained unmatched. Per germline, CDR1 SQVTM and CDR2 ANQGSEA. The CDR3 is 14 amino acids. The chain's CDR3 is CSVALSGGFVGYTF. CDR3 bases: TGCAGCGTTGCTCTGTCAGGGGGGTTTGTTGGCTACACCTTC. Full variable domain (missing parts from reference TRBV29-1 and TRBJ1-2): SAVISQKPSRDICQRGTSLTIQCQVDSQVTMMFWYRQQPGQSLTLIATANQGSEATYESGFVIDKFPISRPNLTFSTLTVSNMSPEDSSIYLCSVALSGGFVGYTFGSGTRLTVV.

V usage is TRBV18 and J usage is TRBJ1-3, with D possibly matching TRBD1 (5 bases). This CDR3 contains 16 residues. Trimming shortened V by 6 bases and J by 2 bases, and 17 bases separated the two germline ends. Germline V gene data show CDR1 as KGHSH and CDR2 as LQKENI. CDR3 sequence (DNA): TGTGCCAGCTCGACACCGGGGGACGGGCCTGGAAACACCATATATTTT. Translating it yields CASSTPGDGPGNTIYF.

V is TRBV30 and J is TRBJ1-5, with D possibly TRBD1 on 6 matching bases. This CDR3 is 14 amino acids long. Germline V gene lookup returns CDR1 GTSNPN and CDR2 SVGIG (reference sequence). V lost 2 bases to trimming and J lost 7 bases, with 15 bases between them. The DNA for the CDR3 is TGTGCCTGGAGTAGGGGGGGTCCACAGCAGCCCCAGCATTTT. Amino acid sequence: CAWSRGGPQQPQHF.

This clone was counted once. The chain employs TRBV19 and TRBJ2-5, with 8 nucleotides matching TRBD2. Trimming cost V 3 bases and J 4 bases; bases outside gene matches: 10. This CDR3 spans 16 amino acids. CDR1 is LNHDA, CDR2 SQIVND, per germline (reference sequence). The CDR3 sequence: CASSIASGLTTETQYF. CDR3 nucleotides: TGTGCCAGTAGTATCGCTAGCGGGCTAACCACAGAGACCCAGTACTTC. The complete variable domain, with remaining parts taken from reference TRBV19 and TRBJ2-5, reads DGGITQSPKYLFRKEGQNVTLSCEQNLNHDAMYWYRQDPGQGLRLIYYSQIVNDFQKGDIAEGYSVSREKKESFPLTVTSAQKNPTAFYLCASSIASGLTTETQYFGPGTRLLVL.

The J gene is TRBJ2-7, the V gene TRBV27, with 7 positions matching TRBD1. Germline CDR1 reads MNHEY; CDR2 reads SMNVEV (reference sequence). The CDR3 runs to 14 residues. The junction had 9 bases not matched to a gene; V was cut back by 10 bases and J by 0 bases. CDR3 in DNA: TGTGCCACCAAACAGGGGCCAAGCTCCTACGAGCAGTACTTC. It codes for CATKQGPSSYEQYF.

The chain joins TRBV7-7 to TRBJ1-5; D might be TRBD1 (5 bases). This CDR3 has 17 residues. V was trimmed by 5 bases and J by 7 bases, leaving 24 bases between them. The germline gives CDR1 SSHAT, CDR2 FNYEAQ (reference sequence). This chain's CDR3 is CASSAIVGQRFLQPQHF. DNA for the CDR3: TGTGCCAGCAGCGCTATTGTAGGACAACGGTTTCTGCAGCCCCAGCATTTT.

The V call is TRBV5-8, the J call TRBJ2-5, with 10 bases that match TRBD1. This CDR3 comprises 15 residues. The trim removed 5 bases at V and 2 bases at J, leaving 6 bases unmatched. CDR1 is SGHTS, CDR2 YDEGEE, per germline. The CDR3 nucleotides read TGTGCCAGCAGGATAGGACAGGGGGTTCAAGAGACCCAGTACTTC. Amino acid sequence: CASRIGQGVQETQYF. Using reference TRBV5-8 and TRBJ2-5 for the parts outside the CDR3, the full variable domain is EAGVTQSPTHLIKTRGQQATLRCSPISGHTSVYWYQQALGLGLQFLLWYDEGEERNRGNFPPRFSGRQFPNYSSELNVNALELEDSALYLCASRIGQGVQETQYFGPGTRLLVL.

The CDR3 DNA reads TGTGCCAGCAGTCCCCCGGGAATGGAGAACACCTTC. Its translation: CASSPPGMENTF. The chain has TRBV2 and TRBJ1-2, with D uncertain. CDR3 length: 12 amino acids. Trimming stripped 5 bases from V and 12 bases from J, with 16 bases between. Germline V gene lookup returns CDR1 SNHLY and CDR2 FYNNEI.

V and J are TRBV9 and TRBJ1-4; a weak D match, TRBD1 (6 bases). The V gene's germline CDR1 is SGDLS and CDR2 YYNGEE. Trimming stripped 3 bases from V and 2 bases from J, with 11 bases between. CDR3 size: 15 residues. CDR3 region: CASSATGTTNEKLFF. DNA for the CDR3: TGTGCCAGCAGCGCCACAGGGACGACTAATGAAAAACTGTTTTTT.

The chain has TRBV11-3 and TRBJ2-1, with D tentatively TRBD1 (5 bases). The CDR3 is made up of 15 amino acids. CDR1 and CDR2 (germline): SGHNT, YENEEA. Trimming removed 5 bases from V and 11 bases from J, with 22 bases in between. Here the CDR3 reads CASSAQAGIPKKQFF. CDR3 in DNA: TGTGCCAGCAGCGCGCAAGCAGGGATCCCCAAAAAGCAGTTCTTC.

The gene calls are TRBV19 and TRBJ2-7, with 7 bases that match TRBD1. Germline assignment: CDR1 LNHDA and CDR2 SQIVND (reference sequence). With V trimmed by 5 bases and J by 5 bases, 9 bases remained unmatched. This CDR3 contains 14 residues. The CDR3 spells CASSAQGLLDEQYF. In nucleotides, the CDR3 is TGTGCCAGTAGTGCACAGGGGTTACTGGACGAGCAGTACTTC.

V is TRBV4-3 and J is TRBJ2-7; D perhaps matches TRBD1 (5 bases). Germline loops: CDR1 LGHNA, CDR2 YSLEER. The germline V and J ends were trimmed by 1 base and 1 base, with 14 bases remaining between them. The CDR3 contains 16 residues. The CDR3 coding sequence is TGCGCCAGCAGCCAAGGGCTGGACACCAGATCCTACGAGCAGTACTTC. Protein sequence: CASSQGLDTRSYEQYF.

CDR3 sequence reads: CASSSWTSGVNEQFF. CDR3 nucleotide sequence: TGTGCCAGCAGCTCCTGGACTTCCGGCGTGAATGAGCAGTTCTTC. The V and J genes are TRBV11-2 and TRBJ2-1; D possibly corresponds to TRBD2 (5 bases). The V gene's germline CDR1 is SGHAT and CDR2 FQNNGV. Deletions cut 4 bases from V and 7 bases from J, with 17 bases between. The CDR3 length is 15 residues.

The CDR3: CASSSVRGVNEQFF. Written as DNA, the CDR3 is TGCGCCAGCAGCTCGGTTCGCGGGGTCAATGAGCAGTTCTTC. V is TRBV5-1 and J is TRBJ2-1; D might be TRBD2 (6 bases). Germline V CDR1 and CDR2: SGHRS, YFSETQ. The CDR3 consists of 14 residues. The germline V and J ends were trimmed by 3 bases and 6 bases, with 13 bases remaining between them.

This clone was seen more than once but under ten times. The gene calls are TRBV7-9 and TRBJ1-2; no clear D. Trimming took off 1 base at V and 5 bases at J, with 11 bases between the two ends. This CDR3 has 14 amino acids. Germline CDR1 and CDR2: SEHNR and FQNEAQ (reference sequence). The DNA of the CDR3 is TGTGCCAGCAGCTTAGGGGAGGCTAGGTATGGCTACACCTTC. It is translated as CASSLGEARYGYTF.

V usage is TRBV2 and J usage is TRBJ1-4, with D possibly TRBD1 on 5 matching bases. Looked up from germline, CDR1 is SNHLY and CDR2 is FYNNEI. The CDR3 is made up of 14 amino acids. Trimming shortened V by 6 bases and J by 0 bases, and 8 bases separated the two germline ends. Here the CDR3 reads CASSDRATNEKLFF. The CDR3 DNA reads as TGTGCCAGCAGCGACAGAGCAACTAATGAAAAACTGTTTTTT.